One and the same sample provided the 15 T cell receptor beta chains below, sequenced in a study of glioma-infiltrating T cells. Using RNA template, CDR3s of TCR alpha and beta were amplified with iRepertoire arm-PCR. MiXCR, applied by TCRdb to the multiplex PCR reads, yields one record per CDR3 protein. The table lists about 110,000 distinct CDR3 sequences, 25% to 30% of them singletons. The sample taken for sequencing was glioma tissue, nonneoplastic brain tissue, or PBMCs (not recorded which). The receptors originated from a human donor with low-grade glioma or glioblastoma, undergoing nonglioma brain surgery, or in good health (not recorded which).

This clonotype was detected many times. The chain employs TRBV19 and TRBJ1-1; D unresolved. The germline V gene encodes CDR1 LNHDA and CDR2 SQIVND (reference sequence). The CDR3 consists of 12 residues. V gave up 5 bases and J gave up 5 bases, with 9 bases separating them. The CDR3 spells CASSDMGTEAFF. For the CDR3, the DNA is TGTGCCAGTAGTGATATGGGGACTGAAGCTTTCTTT.

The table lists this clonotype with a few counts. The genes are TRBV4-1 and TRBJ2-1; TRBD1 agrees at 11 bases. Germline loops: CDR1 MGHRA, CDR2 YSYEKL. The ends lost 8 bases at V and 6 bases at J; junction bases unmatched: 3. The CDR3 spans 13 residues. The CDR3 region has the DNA TGCGCCAGCCACGGGACAGGGGGCAATGAGCAGTTCTTC. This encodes CASHGTGGNEQFF.

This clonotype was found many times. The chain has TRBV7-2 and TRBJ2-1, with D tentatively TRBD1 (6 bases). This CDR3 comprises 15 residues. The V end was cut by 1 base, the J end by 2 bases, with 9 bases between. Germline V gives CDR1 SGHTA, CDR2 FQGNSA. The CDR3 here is CASSLGTVTYNEQFF. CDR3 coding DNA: TGTGCCAGCAGCTTAGGGACAGTAACCTACAATGAGCAGTTCTTC.

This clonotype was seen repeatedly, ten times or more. CDR3 sequence: CSVGQYQETQYF. The CDR3 DNA reads as TGCAGCGTAGGACAGTACCAAGAGACCCAGTACTTC. The chain is built from TRBV29-1 and TRBJ2-5; D perhaps matches TRBD1 (6 bases). The CDR3 consists of 12 residues. Trimming stripped 6 bases from V and 0 bases from J, with 8 bases between. Per the germline V gene, CDR1 is SQVTM and CDR2 is ANQGSEA. Drawing the rest from reference TRBV29-1 and TRBJ2-5, the complete variable domain is SAVISQKPSRDICQRGTSLTIQCQVDSQVTMMFWYRQQPGQSLTLIATANQGSEATYESGFVIDKFPISRPNLTFSTLTVSNMSPEDSSIYLCSVGQYQETQYFGPGTRLLVL.

CDR3 amino acids: CASSKAGYYDYSNQPQHF. The CDR3 DNA reads TGTGCCAGCAGTAAGGCCGGATATTATGACTATAGCAATCAGCCCCAGCATTTT. V and J are TRBV2 and TRBJ1-5, with D unresolved. The CDR3 runs to 18 residues. Germline CDR1 SNHLY, CDR2 FYNNEI. V lost 5 bases and J 0 bases, leaving 20 bases between the germline ends. The whole variable domain, filled in from reference TRBV2 and TRBJ1-5, reads EPEVTQTPSHQVTQMGQEVILRCVPISNHLYFYWYRQILGQKVEFLVSFYNNEISEKSEIFDDQFSVERPDGSNFTLKIRSTKLEDSAMYFCASSKAGYYDYSNQPQHFGDGTRLSIL.

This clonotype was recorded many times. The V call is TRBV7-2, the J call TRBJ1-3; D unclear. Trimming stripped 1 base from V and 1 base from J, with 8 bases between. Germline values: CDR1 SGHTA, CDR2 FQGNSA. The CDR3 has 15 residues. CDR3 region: CASSLDLNSGNTIYF. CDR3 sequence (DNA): TGTGCCAGCAGCTTAGACTTAAATTCTGGAAACACCATATATTTT.

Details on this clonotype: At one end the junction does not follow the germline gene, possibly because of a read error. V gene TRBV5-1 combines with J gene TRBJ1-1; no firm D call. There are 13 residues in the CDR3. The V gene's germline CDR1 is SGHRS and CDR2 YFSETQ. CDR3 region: CASSLGAGVEALF. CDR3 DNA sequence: TGCGCCAGCAGCTTGGGGGCAGGAGTTGAAGCTCTCTTT.

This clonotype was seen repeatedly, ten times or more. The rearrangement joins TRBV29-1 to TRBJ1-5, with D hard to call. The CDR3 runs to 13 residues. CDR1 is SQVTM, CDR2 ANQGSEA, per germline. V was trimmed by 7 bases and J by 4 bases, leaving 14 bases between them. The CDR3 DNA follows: TGCAGCGCCGCTGGGAGCGGAAATCAGCCCCAGCATTTT. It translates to CSAAGSGNQPQHF. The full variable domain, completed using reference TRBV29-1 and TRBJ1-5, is SAVISQKPSRDICQRGTSLTIQCQVDSQVTMMFWYRQQPGQSLTLIATANQGSEATYESGFVIDKFPISRPNLTFSTLTVSNMSPEDSSIYLCSAAGSGNQPQHFGDGTRLSIL.

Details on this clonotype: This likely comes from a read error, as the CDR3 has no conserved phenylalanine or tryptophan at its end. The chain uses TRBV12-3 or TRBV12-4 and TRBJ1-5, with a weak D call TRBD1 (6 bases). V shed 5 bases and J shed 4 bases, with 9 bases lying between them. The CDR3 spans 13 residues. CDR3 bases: TGTGCCAGCAGTACGAGGGGGAATCAGCCCCAGCATCTT. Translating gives CASSTRGNQPQHL.

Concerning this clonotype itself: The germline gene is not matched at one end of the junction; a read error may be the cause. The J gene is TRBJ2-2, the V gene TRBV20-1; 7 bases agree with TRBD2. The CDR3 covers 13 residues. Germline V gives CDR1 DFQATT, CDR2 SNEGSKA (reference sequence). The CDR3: CSSSGKNAGELFF. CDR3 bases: TGCAGTTCAAGCGGGAAGAACGCCGGGGAGCTGTTTTTT.

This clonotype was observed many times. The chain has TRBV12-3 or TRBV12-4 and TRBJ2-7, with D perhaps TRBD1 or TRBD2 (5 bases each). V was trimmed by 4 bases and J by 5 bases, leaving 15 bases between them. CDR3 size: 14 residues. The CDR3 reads CASSSPRGWHEQYF. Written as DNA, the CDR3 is TGTGCCAGCAGTTCTCCGAGGGGATGGCACGAGCAGTACTTC.

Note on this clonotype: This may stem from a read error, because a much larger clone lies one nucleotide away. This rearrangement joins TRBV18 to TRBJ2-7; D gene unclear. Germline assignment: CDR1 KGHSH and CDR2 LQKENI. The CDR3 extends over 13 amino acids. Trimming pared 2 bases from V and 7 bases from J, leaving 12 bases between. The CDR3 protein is CASSPRTLGEQYF. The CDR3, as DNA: TGTGCCAGCTCACCAAGAACCCTTGGAGAGCAGTACTTC.

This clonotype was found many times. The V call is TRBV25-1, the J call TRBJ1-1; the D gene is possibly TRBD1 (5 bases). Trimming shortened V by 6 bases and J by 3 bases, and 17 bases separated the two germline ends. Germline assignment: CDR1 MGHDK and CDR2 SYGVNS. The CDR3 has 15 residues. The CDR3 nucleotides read TGTGCCAGCAGGGGACTCAATCGCTTGCACACTGAAGCTTTCTTT. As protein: CASRGLNRLHTEAFF. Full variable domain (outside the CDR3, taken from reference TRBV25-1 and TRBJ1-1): EADIYQTPRYLVIGTGKKITLECSQTMGHDKMYWYQQDPGMELHLIHYSYGVNSTEKGDLSSESTVSRIRTEHFPLTLESARPSHTSQYLCASRGLNRLHTEAFFGQGTRLTVV.

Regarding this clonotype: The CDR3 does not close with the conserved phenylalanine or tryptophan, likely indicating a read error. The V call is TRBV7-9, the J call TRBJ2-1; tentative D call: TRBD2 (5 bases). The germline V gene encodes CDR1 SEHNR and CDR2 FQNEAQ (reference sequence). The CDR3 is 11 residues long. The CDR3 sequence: CDSSLEGLQFL. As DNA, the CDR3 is TGTGACAGCAGCTTAGAGGGTCTTCAGTTCCTC.

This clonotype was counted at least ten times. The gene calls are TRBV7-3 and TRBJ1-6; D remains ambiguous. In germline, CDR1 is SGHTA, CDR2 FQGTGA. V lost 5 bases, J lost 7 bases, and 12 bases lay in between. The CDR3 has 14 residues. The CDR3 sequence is CASSHGRRNSPLHF. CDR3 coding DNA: TGTGCCAGCAGCCATGGGCGGAGAAATTCACCCCTCCACTTT.